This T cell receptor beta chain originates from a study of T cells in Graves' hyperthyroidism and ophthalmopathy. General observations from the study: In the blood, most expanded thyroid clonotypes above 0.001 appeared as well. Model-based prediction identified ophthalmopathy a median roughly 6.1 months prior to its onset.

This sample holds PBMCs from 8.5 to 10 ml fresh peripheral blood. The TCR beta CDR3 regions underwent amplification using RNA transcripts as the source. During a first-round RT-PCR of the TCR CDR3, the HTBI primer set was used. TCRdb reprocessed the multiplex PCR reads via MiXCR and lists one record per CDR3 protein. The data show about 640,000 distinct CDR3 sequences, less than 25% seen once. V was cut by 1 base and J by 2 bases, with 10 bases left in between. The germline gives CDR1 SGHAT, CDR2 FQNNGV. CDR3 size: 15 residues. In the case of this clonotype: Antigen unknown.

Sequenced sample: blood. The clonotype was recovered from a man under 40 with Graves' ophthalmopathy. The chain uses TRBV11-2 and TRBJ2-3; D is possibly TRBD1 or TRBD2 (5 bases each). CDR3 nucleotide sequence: TGTGCCAGCAGCTTAGGAGGGGTACACACAGATACGCAGTATTTT. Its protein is CASSLGGVHTDTQYF.